The clone carrying this TCR beta chain was seen a few times. Its antigen is undetermined. The CDR3 extends over 16 amino acids. The V segment lost 2 bases and the J segment 3 bases; nucleotides outside the gene matches: 6. This sample is part of a study of identical twins. Findings and limits, study-wide: Without tracking the same donors, conclusions rested on cross-sectional statistical analysis. Beta out-of-frame sequences displayed a weaker excess of sharing between twins.

Only healthy Caucasians were included as donors. One entry per CDR3 protein, called by TCRdb with MiXCR from the 5' RACE reads. This table has approximately 230,000 distinct CDR3 sequences, 6% to 7% appearing once. The same specimen was also included in a second study, on T cells expressing NK-cell markers. That report adds: Several of the donors also had these clonotypes leading their CD3+CD56-NKG2C+ fraction.

The chain is built from TRBV12-3 or TRBV12-4 and TRBJ2-3; 9 bases fit TRBD2. The receptor was isolated from a woman under 30 in good health. The sample was CD8+ T cells sorted from blood. CDR3 protein: CASSLTAGGSTDTQYF. CDR3 in DNA: TGTGCCAGCAGTTTAACCGCGGGAGGGAGTACAGATACGCAGTATTTT.